Below, one T cell receptor beta chain is given with its context. Its antigen remains unknown. 13 Jbeta primers and 60 Vbeta primers were used for the PCR. The data were produced by immunoSEQ multiplex PCR, yet TCRdb's version contains in-frame clones alone and is incomplete. The sample has some 100,000 clones, around 72% seen once. This entry belongs to a study of cytomegalovirus exposure and HLA in healthy donors. Study conclusions and caveats: In vitro assays verified that three CMV-associated chains recognized CMV antigens specifically. The authors listed approximately 160 TCR beta chains as cytomegalovirus-associated. A previous analysis found most TCR beta V segments productive roughly 87% or roughly 30% of the time.

This TCR was sampled from a male donor in good health and CMV-seropositive. The sample comprised PBMCs.

CDR3 sequence reads: CASSQDLTGGPRDTQYF. DNA of the CDR3: TGCGCCAGCAGCCAAGATCTAACGGGGGGGCCGAGAGATACGCAGTATTTT. The chain uses TRBV4-3 and TRBJ2-3; TRBD2 matches at 8 bases. Germline CDR1 reads LGHNA; CDR2 reads YSLEER. The CDR3 length is 17 residues. Losses at the gene ends were 0 bases for V and 5 bases for J; bases not matched to a gene: 10.